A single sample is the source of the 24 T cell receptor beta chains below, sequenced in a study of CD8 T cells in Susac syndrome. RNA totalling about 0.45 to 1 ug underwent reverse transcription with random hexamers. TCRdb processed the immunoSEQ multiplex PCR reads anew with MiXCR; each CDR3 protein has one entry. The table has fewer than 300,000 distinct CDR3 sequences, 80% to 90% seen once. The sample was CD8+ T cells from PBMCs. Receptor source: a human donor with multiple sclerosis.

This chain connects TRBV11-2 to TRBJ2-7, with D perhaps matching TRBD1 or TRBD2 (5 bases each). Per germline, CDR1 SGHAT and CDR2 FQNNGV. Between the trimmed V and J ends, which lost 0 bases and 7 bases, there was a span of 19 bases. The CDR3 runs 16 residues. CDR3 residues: CASSLDPGFFWGEQYF. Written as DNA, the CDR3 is TGTGCCAGCAGCTTAGATCCGGGGTTTTTTTGGGGGGAGCAGTACTTC.

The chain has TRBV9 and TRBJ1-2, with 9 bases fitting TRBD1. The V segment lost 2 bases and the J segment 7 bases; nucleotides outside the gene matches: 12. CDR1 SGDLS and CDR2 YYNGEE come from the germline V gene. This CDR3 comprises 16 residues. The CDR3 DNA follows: TGTGCCAGCAGCGTTAGTACAGGGGGCGCTTGGAGTGGCTACACCTTC. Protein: CASSVSTGGAWSGYTF.

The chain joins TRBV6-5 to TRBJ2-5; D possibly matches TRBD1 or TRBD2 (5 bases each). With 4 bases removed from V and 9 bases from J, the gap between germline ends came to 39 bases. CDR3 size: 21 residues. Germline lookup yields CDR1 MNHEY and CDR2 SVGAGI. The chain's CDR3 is CASSSVGAVLFEGPLGRPQYF. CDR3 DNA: TGTGCCAGCAGTTCCGTGGGAGCGGTATTATTTGAGGGGCCGTTGGGGAGACCCCAGTACTTC.

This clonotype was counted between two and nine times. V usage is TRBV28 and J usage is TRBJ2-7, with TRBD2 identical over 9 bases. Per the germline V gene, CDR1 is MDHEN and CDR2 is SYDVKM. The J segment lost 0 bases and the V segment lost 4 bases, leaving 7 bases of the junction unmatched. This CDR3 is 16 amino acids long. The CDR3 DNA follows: TGTGCCAGCAGTTCGCTTGGACTAGCGAGCTCCTACGAGCAGTACTTC. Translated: CASSSLGLASSYEQYF. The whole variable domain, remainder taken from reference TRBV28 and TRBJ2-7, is DVKVTQSSRYLVKRTGEKVFLECVQDMDHENMFWYRQDPGLGLRLIYFSYDVKMKEKGDIPEGYSVSREKKERFSLILESASTNQTSMYLCASSSLGLASSYEQYFGPGTRLTVT.

The CDR3 spells CASSLPRTSPGGRGGGNEQFF. The DNA of the CDR3 is TGCGCCAGCAGCTTACCCCGCACTAGCCCTGGGGGTCGCGGAGGGGGAAATGAGCAGTTCTTC. The chain employs TRBV5-1 and TRBJ2-1; D tentatively reads TRBD1 or TRBD2 (6 bases each). This CDR3 comprises 21 residues. The ends were cut back, 2 bases at V and 7 bases at J, with 34 bases in the middle. Germline values: CDR1 SGHRS, CDR2 YFSETQ.

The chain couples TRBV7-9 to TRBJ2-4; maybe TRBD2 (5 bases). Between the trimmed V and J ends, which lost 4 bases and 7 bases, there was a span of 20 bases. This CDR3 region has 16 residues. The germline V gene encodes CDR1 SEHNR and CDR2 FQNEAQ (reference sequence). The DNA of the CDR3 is TGTGCCAGCAGCTCTACCCCTGAGGGTGGCGGGAACATTCAGTACTTC. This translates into CASSSTPEGGGNIQYF.

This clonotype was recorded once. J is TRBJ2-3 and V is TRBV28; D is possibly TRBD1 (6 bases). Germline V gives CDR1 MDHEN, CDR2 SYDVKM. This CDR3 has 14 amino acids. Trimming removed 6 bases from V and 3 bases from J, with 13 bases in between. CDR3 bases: TGTGCCAGCAGCCACGACAGGTGGACAGATACGCAGTATTTT. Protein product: CASSHDRWTDTQYF.

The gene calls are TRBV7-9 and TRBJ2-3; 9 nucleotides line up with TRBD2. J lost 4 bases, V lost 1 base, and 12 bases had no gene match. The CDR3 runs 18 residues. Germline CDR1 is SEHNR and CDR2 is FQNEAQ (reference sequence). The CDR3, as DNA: TGTGCCAGCAGCTTAGTCGTCAGGGTAGCGGGAGATCCAGATACGCAGTATTTT. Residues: CASSLVVRVAGDPDTQYF.

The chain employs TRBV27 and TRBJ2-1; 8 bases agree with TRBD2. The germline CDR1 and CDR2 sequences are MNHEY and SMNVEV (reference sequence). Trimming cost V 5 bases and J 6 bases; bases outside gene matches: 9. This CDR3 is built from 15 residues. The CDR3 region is CASSPTASGFNEQFF. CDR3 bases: TGTGCCAGCAGTCCCACCGCTAGCGGGTTCAATGAGCAGTTCTTC.

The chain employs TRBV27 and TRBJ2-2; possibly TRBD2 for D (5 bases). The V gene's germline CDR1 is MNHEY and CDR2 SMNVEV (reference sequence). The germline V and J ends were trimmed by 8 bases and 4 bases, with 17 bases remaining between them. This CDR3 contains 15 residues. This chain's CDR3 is CASFGRDGGTGELFF. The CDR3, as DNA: TGTGCCAGCTTTGGACGAGACGGAGGCACCGGGGAGCTGTTTTTT.

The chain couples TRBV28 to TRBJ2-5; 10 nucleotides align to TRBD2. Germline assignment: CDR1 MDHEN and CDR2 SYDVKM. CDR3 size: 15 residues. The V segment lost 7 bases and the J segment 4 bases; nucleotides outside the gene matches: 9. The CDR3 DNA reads TGTGCCAGCATTAAGCGGGAGGGCCCTCGAGAGACCCAGTACTTC. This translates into CASIKREGPRETQYF.

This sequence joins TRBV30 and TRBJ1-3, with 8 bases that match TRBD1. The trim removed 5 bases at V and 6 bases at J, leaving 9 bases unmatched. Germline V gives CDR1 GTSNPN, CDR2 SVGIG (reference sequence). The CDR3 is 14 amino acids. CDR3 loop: CAWEGQEVKNTIYF. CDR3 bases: TGTGCCTGGGAGGGACAGGAAGTAAAAAACACCATATATTTT.

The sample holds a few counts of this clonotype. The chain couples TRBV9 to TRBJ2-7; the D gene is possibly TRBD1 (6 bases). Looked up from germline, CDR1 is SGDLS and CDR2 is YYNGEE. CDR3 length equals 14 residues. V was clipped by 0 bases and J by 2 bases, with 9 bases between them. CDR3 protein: CASSVGAGAYEQYF. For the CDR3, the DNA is TGTGCCAGCAGCGTAGGGGCAGGGGCCTACGAGCAGTACTTC.

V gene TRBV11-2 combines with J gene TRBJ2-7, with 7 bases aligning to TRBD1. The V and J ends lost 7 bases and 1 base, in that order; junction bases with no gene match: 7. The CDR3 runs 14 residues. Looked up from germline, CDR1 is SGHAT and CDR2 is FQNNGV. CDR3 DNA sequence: TGTGCCAGCACATTCCTGACAGGGTCCTACGAGCAGTACTTC. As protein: CASTFLTGSYEQYF.

CDR3 DNA sequence: TGTGCCAGCAGCGGCGATGGGAACAATGAGCAGTTCTTC. The encoded protein is CASSGDGNNEQFF. The rearrangement links TRBV7-9 to TRBJ2-1, with no clear D. V lost 5 bases to trimming and J lost 5 bases, with 10 bases between them. This CDR3 region has 13 residues. Germline values: CDR1 SEHNR, CDR2 FQNEAQ (reference sequence).

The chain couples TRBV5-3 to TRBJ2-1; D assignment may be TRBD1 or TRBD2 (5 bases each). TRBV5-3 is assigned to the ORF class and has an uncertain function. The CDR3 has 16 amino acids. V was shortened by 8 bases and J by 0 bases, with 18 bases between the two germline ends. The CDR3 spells CASEGKGLSSYNEQFF. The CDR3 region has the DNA TGTGCCAGTGAGGGGAAGGGTCTGAGCTCCTACAATGAGCAGTTCTTC.

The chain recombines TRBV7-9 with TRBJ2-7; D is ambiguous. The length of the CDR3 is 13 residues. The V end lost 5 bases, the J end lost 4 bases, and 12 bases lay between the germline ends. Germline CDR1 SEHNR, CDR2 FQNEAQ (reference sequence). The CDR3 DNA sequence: TGTGCCAGCAGCCGGTCCGGGTCTTACGAGCAGTACTTC. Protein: CASSRSGSYEQYF.

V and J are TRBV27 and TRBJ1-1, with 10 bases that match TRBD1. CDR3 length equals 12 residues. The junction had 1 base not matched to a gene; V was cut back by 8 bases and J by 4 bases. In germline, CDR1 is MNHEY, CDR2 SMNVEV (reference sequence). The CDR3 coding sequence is TGTGCCAGCGGGACAGGGGTCACTGAAGCTTTCTTT. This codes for CASGTGVTEAFF.

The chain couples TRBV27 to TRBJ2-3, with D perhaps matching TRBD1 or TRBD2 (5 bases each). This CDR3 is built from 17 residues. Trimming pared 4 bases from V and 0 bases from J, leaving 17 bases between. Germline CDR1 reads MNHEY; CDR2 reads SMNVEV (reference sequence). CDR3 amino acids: CASSSPGRRTSTDTQYF. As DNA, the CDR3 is TGTGCCAGCAGTTCTCCGGGACGGAGGACTAGCACAGATACGCAGTATTTT.

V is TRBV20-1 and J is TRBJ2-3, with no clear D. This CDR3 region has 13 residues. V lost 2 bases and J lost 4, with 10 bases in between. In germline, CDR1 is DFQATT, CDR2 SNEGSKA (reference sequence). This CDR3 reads CSARSGFPDTQYF. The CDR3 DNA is TGCAGTGCTAGATCTGGCTTCCCAGATACGCAGTATTTT.

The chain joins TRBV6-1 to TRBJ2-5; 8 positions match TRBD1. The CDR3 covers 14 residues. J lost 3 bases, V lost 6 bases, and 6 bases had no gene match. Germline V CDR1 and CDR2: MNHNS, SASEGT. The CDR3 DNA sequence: TGTGCCAGCAGCAGGACAGGGATGGAAGAGACCCAGTACTTC. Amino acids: CASSRTGMEETQYF.

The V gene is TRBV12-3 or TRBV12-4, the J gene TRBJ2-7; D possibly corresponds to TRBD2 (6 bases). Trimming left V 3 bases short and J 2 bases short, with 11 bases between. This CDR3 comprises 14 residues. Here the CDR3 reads CASSFGGVTYEQYF. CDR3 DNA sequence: TGTGCCAGCAGTTTCGGCGGGGTCACCTACGAGCAGTACTTC.

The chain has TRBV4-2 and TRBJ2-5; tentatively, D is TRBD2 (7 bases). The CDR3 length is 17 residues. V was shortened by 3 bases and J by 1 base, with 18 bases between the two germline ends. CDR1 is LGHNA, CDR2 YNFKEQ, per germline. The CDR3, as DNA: TGTGCCAGCAGCCACTCCAAGGGGGAGGGCCGCCAAGAGACCCAGTACTTC. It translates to CASSHSKGEGRQETQYF.

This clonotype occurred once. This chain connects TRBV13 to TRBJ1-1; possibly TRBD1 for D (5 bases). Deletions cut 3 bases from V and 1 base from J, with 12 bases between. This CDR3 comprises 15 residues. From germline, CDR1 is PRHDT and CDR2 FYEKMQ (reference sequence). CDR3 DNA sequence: TGTGCCAGCAGCTTCCCGCCGGGGGGGAACACTGAAGCTTTCTTT. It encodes CASSFPPGGNTEAFF.